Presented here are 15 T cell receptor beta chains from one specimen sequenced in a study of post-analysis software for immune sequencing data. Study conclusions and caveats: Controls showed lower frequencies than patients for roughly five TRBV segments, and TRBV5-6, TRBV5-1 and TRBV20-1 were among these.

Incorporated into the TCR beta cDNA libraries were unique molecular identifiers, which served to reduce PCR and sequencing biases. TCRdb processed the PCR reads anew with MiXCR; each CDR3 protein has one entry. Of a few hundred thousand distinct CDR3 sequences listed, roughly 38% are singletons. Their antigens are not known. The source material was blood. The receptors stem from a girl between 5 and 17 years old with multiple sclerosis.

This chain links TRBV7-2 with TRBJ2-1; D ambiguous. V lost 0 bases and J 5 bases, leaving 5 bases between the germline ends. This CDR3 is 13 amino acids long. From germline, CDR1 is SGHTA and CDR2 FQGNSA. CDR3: CASSLAHNNEQFF. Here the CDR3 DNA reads TGTGCCAGCAGCTTAGCCCACAACAATGAGCAGTTCTTC.

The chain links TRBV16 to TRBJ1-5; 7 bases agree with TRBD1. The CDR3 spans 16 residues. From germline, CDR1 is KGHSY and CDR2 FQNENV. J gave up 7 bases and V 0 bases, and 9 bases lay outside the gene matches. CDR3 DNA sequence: TGTGCCAGCAGCCAATCTTCAGGGGGGGGAGACCAGCCCCAGCATTTT. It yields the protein CASSQSSGGGDQPQHF.

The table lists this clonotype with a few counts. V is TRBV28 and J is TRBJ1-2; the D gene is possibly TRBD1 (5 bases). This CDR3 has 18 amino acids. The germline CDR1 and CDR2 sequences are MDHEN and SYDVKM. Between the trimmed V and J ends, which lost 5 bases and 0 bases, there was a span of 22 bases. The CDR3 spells CASSLQGARGPTNYGYTF. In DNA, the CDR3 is TGTGCCAGCAGTCTCCAGGGTGCAAGGGGCCCCACTAACTATGGCTACACCTTC.

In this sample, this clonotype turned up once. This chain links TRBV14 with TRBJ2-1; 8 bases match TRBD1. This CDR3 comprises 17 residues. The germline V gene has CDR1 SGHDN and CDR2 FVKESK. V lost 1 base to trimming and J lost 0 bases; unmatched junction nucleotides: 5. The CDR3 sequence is CASSQVQGAGSYNEQFF. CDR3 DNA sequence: TGTGCCAGCAGCCAAGTTCAGGGGGCAGGCTCCTACAATGAGCAGTTCTTC.

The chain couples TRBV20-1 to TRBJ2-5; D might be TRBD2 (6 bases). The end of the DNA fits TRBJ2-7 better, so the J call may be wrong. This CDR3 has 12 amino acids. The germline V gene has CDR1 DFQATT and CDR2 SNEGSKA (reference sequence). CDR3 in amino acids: CSATPGRNEQYF. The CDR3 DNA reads TGCAGTGCTACCCCAGGGAGGAACGAGCAGTACTTC.

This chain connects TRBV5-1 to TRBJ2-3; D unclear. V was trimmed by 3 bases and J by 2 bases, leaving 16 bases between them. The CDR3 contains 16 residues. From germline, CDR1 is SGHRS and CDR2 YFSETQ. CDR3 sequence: CASSSGTDAFTDTQYF. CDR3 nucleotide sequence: TGCGCCAGCAGCTCTGGAACCGACGCGTTCACAGATACGCAGTATTTT.

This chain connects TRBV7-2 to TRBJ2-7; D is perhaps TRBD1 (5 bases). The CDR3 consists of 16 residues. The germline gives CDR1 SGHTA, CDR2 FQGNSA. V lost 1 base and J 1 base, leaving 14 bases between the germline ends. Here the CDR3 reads CASSLEGPRNSYEQYF. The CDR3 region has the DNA TGTGCCAGCAGCTTAGAGGGGCCCAGAAATTCCTACGAGCAGTACTTC.

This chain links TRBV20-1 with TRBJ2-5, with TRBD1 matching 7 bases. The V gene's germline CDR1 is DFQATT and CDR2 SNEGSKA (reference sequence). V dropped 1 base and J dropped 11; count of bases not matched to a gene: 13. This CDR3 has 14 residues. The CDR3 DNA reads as TGCAGTGCTAGAGTTAGGGGACAGACCAATGAGCAGTACTTC. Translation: CSARVRGQTNEQYF.

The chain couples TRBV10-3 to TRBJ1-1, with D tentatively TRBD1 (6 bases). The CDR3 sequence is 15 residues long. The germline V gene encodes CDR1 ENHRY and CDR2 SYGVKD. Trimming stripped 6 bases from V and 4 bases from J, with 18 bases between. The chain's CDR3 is CAIRDWGAGVTEAFF. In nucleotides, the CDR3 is TGTGCCATCAGGGACTGGGGGGCGGGTGTCACTGAAGCTTTCTTT.

The CDR3 here is CASSLVGGGPQRKQFF. CDR3 sequence (DNA): TGTGCCAGCAGCTTAGTGGGGGGCGGGCCGCAGAGGAAGCAGTTCTTC. This chain links TRBV11-1 with TRBJ2-1, with D perhaps matching TRBD1 or TRBD2 (6 bases each). The V gene's germline CDR1 is SGHAT and CDR2 FQDESV (reference sequence). The CDR3 totals 16 residues. Trimming shortened V by 1 base and J by 11 bases, and 21 bases separated the two germline ends. The entire variable domain, with the rest obtained from reference TRBV11-1 and TRBJ2-1, is as follows: EAEVAQSPRYKITEKSQAVAFWCDPISGHATLYWYRQILGQGPELLVQFQDESVVDDSQLPKDRFSAERLKGVDSTLKIQPAELGDSAMYLCASSLVGGGPQRKQFFGPGTRLTVL.

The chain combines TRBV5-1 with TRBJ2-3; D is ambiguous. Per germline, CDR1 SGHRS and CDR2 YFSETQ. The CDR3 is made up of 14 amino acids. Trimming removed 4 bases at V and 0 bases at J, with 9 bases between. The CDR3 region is CASSRSQSTDTQYF. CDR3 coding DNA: TGCGCCAGCAGCCGCTCCCAAAGCACAGATACGCAGTATTTT.

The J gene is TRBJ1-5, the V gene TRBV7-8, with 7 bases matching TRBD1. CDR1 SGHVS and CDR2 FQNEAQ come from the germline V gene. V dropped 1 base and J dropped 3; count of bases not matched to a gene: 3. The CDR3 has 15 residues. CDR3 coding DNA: TGTGCCAGCAGCTTAGAGGGGGCAGTCAATCAGCCCCAGCATTTT. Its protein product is CASSLEGAVNQPQHF.

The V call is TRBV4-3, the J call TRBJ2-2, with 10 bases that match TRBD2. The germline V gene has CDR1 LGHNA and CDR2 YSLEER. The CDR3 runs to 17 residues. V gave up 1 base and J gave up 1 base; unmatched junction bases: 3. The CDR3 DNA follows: TGCGCCAGCAGCCAAGCAAGGACTAGCGGGAACACCGGGGAGCTGTTTTTT. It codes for CASSQARTSGNTGELFF.

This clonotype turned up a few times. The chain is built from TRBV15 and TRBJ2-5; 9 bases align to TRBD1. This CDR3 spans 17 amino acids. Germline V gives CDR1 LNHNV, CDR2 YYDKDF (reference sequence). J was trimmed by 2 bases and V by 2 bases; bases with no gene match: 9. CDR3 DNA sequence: TGTGCCACCAGCAGATCCCGACAGGGGGGAGGGCAAGAGACCCAGTACTTC. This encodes CATSRSRQGGGQETQYF. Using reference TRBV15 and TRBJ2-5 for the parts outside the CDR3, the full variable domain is DAMVIQNPRYQVTQFGKPVTLSCSQTLNHNVMYWYQQKSSQAPKLLFHYYDKDFNNEADTPDNFQSRRPNTSFCFLDIRSPGLGDTAMYLCATSRSRQGGGQETQYFGPGTRLLVL.

CDR3 coding DNA: TGTGCCAGCAGTTTGGGTACCCTCAGCACAGATACGCAGTATTTT. Translating gives CASSLGTLSTDTQYF. V is TRBV27 and J is TRBJ2-3; no reliable D call. Trimming took 3 bases from V and 0 from J, leaving 10 bases between them. Germline V lookup: CDR1 MNHEY, CDR2 SMNVEV (reference sequence). The CDR3 sequence is 15 residues long.